The 16 T cell receptor beta chains reported below all come from one sample, sequenced in a study of control samples from healthy donors and cancer patients. Only in-frame clones appear in the TCRdb table, and some are missing; sequencing was by immunoSEQ multiplex PCR. The table includes 130,000 or so clones, about 90% detected once. Specimen: blood. These TCRs come from a woman between 50 and 59 years old in good health.

The V call is TRBV19, the J call TRBJ1-3, with 7 bases identical to TRBD1. Unmatched junction bases numbered 3, after V lost 8 bases and J lost 2 bases. Germline values: CDR1 LNHDA, CDR2 SQIVND (reference sequence). This CDR3 has 13 residues. For the CDR3, the DNA is TGTGCCAGTCGACAGGGTGCTGGAAACACCATATATTTT. Its translation is CASRQGAGNTIYF.

The V call is TRBV6-5, the J call TRBJ2-3, with 7 bases identical to TRBD1. This CDR3 region has 15 residues. The germline gives CDR1 MNHEY, CDR2 SVGAGI. V lost 4 bases, J lost 5 bases, and 9 bases stayed unmatched. The CDR3 spells CASSSSGQRGDTQYF. The DNA of the CDR3 is TGTGCCAGCAGTTCCTCGGGACAGAGGGGAGATACGCAGTATTTT.

The chain is built from TRBV5-1 and TRBJ1-4; a weak D match, TRBD1 (5 bases). The germline V and J ends were trimmed by 1 base and 7 bases, with 11 bases remaining between them. This CDR3 spans 14 amino acids. CDR1 is SGHRS and CDR2 is YFSETQ in the germline V gene. The CDR3 DNA follows: TGCGCCAGCAGCTTGCAGGGAACGGCTGAAAAACTGTTTTTT. Amino acid sequence: CASSLQGTAEKLFF.

V usage is TRBV10-3 and J usage is TRBJ2-7, with TRBD1 matching 7 bases. CDR1 is ENHRY and CDR2 is SYGVKD in the germline V gene. Unmatched junction bases numbered 12, after V lost 6 bases and J lost 7 bases. CDR3 size: 14 residues. Written as DNA, the CDR3 is TGTGCCATCAGCTCCGGGACAGCCGTGGAGGAGCAGTACTTC. It specifies CAISSGTAVEEQYF.

The chain couples TRBV19 to TRBJ1-2, with D tentatively TRBD1 (6 bases). This CDR3 spans 15 amino acids. Trimming left V 7 bases short and J 3 bases short, with 18 bases between. Germline lookup yields CDR1 LNHDA and CDR2 SQIVND (reference sequence). The CDR3 region has the DNA TGTGCCAGTACGAATTCAGGGGAAGCTCACTATGGCTACACCTTC. Translation gives CASTNSGEAHYGYTF.

The chain employs TRBV12-3 or TRBV12-4 and TRBJ1-2; tentatively, D is TRBD1 (6 bases). V was trimmed by 5 bases and J by 4 bases, leaving 11 bases between them. The CDR3 sequence is 13 residues long. The CDR3 sequence is CASSKDRLYGYTF. The CDR3 nucleotides are TGTGCCAGCAGTAAGGACAGACTCTATGGCTACACCTTC.

V is TRBV6-5 and J is TRBJ1-1; D is ambiguous. V shed 3 bases and J shed 6 bases, with 14 bases lying between them. CDR3 length equals 14 residues. CDR1 and CDR2 (germline): MNHEY, SVGAGI. The CDR3 region has the DNA TGTGCCAGCAGTTATAGCGTCGGGGTGGCTGAAGCTTTCTTT. Its protein is CASSYSVGVAEAFF.

The rearrangement uses TRBV21-1 and TRBJ2-5; TRBD1 was called by the table and not checked on the DNA. TRBV21-1 is annotated as a pseudogene. CDR3 size: 15 residues. Here the CDR3 reads CASSKRGTAQETQYF. CDR3 in DNA: TGTGCCAGCAGCAAAAGGGGGACAGCCCAAGAGACCCAGTACTTC.

The chain combines TRBV28 with TRBJ1-3; tentatively, D is TRBD1 (6 bases). Germline V lookup: CDR1 MDHEN, CDR2 SYDVKM. V lost 6 bases and J 5 bases, leaving 20 bases between the germline ends. CDR3 length: 16 residues. CDR3 protein: CASSPPGVGIRNTIYF. DNA for the CDR3: TGTGCCAGCAGCCCACCAGGGGTTGGGATACGAAACACCATATATTTT.

The chain joins TRBV6-6 to TRBJ1-1; D call uncertain. This CDR3 has 14 amino acids. Germline V CDR1 and CDR2: MNHNY, SVGAGI (reference sequence). V was clipped by 6 bases and J by 1 base, with 12 bases between them. DNA for the CDR3: TGTGCCAGCAGCCCCGGCACGCAGAACACTGAAGCTTTCTTT. It encodes CASSPGTQNTEAFF.

The chain employs TRBV6-1 and TRBJ1-1, with D perhaps matching TRBD1 (5 bases). The V end was cut by 3 bases, the J end by 1 base, with 12 bases between. The germline CDR1 and CDR2 sequences are MNHNS and SASEGT. This CDR3 has 15 residues. CDR3 DNA sequence: TGTGCCAGCAGTGACCCCCGGGGCAGGAACACTGAAGCTTTCTTT. This gives the protein CASSDPRGRNTEAFF.

The J gene is TRBJ2-7, the V gene TRBV30; D not resolved. The CDR3 consists of 14 residues. Germline V lookup: CDR1 GTSNPN, CDR2 SVGIG (reference sequence). Trimming pared 0 bases from V and 7 bases from J, leaving 16 bases between. The CDR3 DNA follows: TGTGCCTGGAGTGTGATCCCGGATCGGCGAGAGCAGTACTTC. Its protein product is CAWSVIPDRREQYF.

This clone has only one observation. The chain is built from TRBV6-5 and TRBJ2-1; 9 bases fit TRBD2. This CDR3 is 15 amino acids long. With 6 bases clipped from V and 4 bases from J, the junction kept 7 bases outside the gene matches. The V gene's germline CDR1 is MNHEY and CDR2 SVGAGI. The CDR3 coding sequence is TGTGCCAGCAGGCGCGCGGGGGGGCCGTACAATGAGCAGTTCTTC. Translating it yields CASRRAGGPYNEQFF.

The chain has TRBV5-5 and TRBJ2-3, with 7 positions matching TRBD1. CDR1 SGHKS and CDR2 YYEKEE come from the germline V gene (reference sequence). The CDR3 contains 14 residues. J lost 2 bases, V lost 4 bases, and 4 bases had no gene match. CDR3: CASSLGQSTDTQYF. CDR3 coding DNA: TGTGCCAGCAGCCTGGGACAGTCCACAGATACGCAGTATTTT.

The CDR3 here is CASSSGPGYNEQFF. As DNA, the CDR3 is TGCGCCAGCAGCTCGGGACCGGGATACAATGAGCAGTTCTTC. The chain links TRBV5-1 to TRBJ2-1; D may be TRBD1 or TRBD2 (5 bases each). V was pared by 3 bases and J by 4 bases, with 11 bases between. Per germline, CDR1 SGHRS and CDR2 YFSETQ. CDR3 size: 14 residues.

The V call is TRBV19, the J call TRBJ1-2; D call uncertain. V was cut by 7 bases and J by 0 bases, with 15 bases left in between. CDR1 is LNHDA and CDR2 is SQIVND in the germline V gene (reference sequence). The CDR3 sequence is 15 residues long. The CDR3 protein is CASMVGTPSNYGYTF. The CDR3 DNA is TGTGCCAGTATGGTCGGCACTCCTTCTAACTATGGCTACACCTTC.